The 19 T cell receptor beta chains reported below all come from one sample, sequenced in a study of blood T cell repertoires in COVID-19. Generated by immunoSEQ multiplex PCR, the TCRdb table keeps only in-frame clones and is missing some. The data show roughly 70,000 clones, with roughly 80% seen just once and about 2.1% held by the top ten. Sequenced: peripheral blood. These receptor sequences come from a man aged 65-85 years with COVID-19, enrolled during active disease.

The CDR3 nucleotides are TGCGCCAGCAGCCAGTTAGGTACAGGAACCCACGAGCAGTACTTC. It codes for CASSQLGTGTHEQYF. J is TRBJ2-7 and V is TRBV4-1; a possible D gene is TRBD1 (5 bases). The CDR3 sequence is 15 residues long. The germline V gene encodes CDR1 MGHRA and CDR2 YSYEKL. V lost 3 bases and J lost 5, with 17 bases in between.

This clone occurred once. This chain uses TRBV4-1 with TRBJ1-2, with 8 nucleotides matching TRBD1. CDR3 size: 15 residues. The V segment lost 3 bases and the J segment 2 bases; nucleotides outside the gene matches: 5. Germline assignment: CDR1 MGHRA and CDR2 YSYEKL. This CDR3 is CASSHSGGANYGYTF. The DNA for the CDR3 is TGCGCCAGCAGCCATTCAGGGGGCGCAAACTATGGCTACACCTTC.

The chain recombines TRBV5-4 with TRBJ2-2; the D gene is possibly TRBD2 (5 bases). V was clipped by 0 bases and J by 0 bases, with 12 bases between them. The CDR3 contains 17 residues. CDR1 and CDR2 (germline): SGHNT, YYREEE (reference sequence). The CDR3 is CASSLDGVGANTGELFF. The DNA of the CDR3 is TGTGCCAGCAGCTTGGACGGGGTCGGGGCGAACACCGGGGAGCTGTTTTTT.

The chain combines TRBV28 with TRBJ1-3; D may be TRBD1 (5 bases). CDR3 length: 16 residues. The germline CDR1 and CDR2 sequences are MDHEN and SYDVKM. The germline V and J ends were trimmed by 3 bases and 1 base, with 13 bases remaining between them. The CDR3 protein is CASSLNVGGSGNTIYF. CDR3 sequence (DNA): TGTGCCAGCAGTTTGAACGTGGGGGGATCTGGAAACACCATATATTTT.

V is TRBV27 and J is TRBJ1-6, with 8 bases fitting TRBD1. The V gene end was trimmed by 4 bases and the J gene end by 6 bases; junction bases not matched to a gene: 5. CDR3 length: 15 amino acids. Germline-derived CDR1 and CDR2 are MNHEY and SMNVEV (reference sequence). CDR3 sequence (DNA): TGTGCCAGCAGTTCCGACAGGGGTGGTAATTCACCCCTCCACTTT. Translated, it gives CASSSDRGGNSPLHF.

This clone has more than one count but fewer than ten. The genes are TRBV27 and TRBJ1-2; D may be TRBD1 (6 bases). This CDR3 region has 13 residues. Between the trimmed V and J ends, which lost 3 bases and 4 bases, there was a span of 9 bases. The germline CDR1 and CDR2 sequences are MNHEY and SMNVEV (reference sequence). The CDR3 sequence: CASSFVTGYGYTF. The DNA of the CDR3 is TGTGCCAGCAGTTTTGTGACAGGCTATGGCTACACCTTC.

As concerns this clone: One end of the junction does not line up with germline, which may come from a read error. The V gene is TRBV6-2 or TRBV6-3, the J gene TRBJ1-1, with D perhaps matching TRBD1 (5 bases). The CDR3 is 12 amino acids. Germline V CDR1 and CDR2: MNHEY, SVGEGT. In DNA, the CDR3 is TGTGCCAGCAGTTACGGGCCGGGACTCGGAAACTTT. It codes for CASSYGPGLGNF.

The gene calls are TRBV3-1 (or the pseudogene TRBV3-2) and TRBJ2-2; TRBD2 agrees at 12 bases. This CDR3 has 16 amino acids. The V gene end was trimmed by 1 base and the J gene end by 8 bases; junction bases not matched to a gene: 5. The germline V gene has CDR1 LGHDT and CDR2 YNNKEL (reference sequence). This chain's CDR3 is CASSQGLAGVTGELFF. The DNA for the CDR3 is TGTGCCAGCAGCCAAGGACTAGCGGGAGTTACAGGGGAGCTGTTTTTT.

CDR3 bases: TGTGCCAGCTCACCAAGAGGCAGCGGGATTCACCAGAATGAGCAGTTCTTC. Its protein is CASSPRGSGIHQNEQFF. The V and J genes are TRBV18 and TRBJ2-1; 7 bases map to TRBD2. The CDR3 spans 17 residues. Germline loops: CDR1 KGHSH, CDR2 LQKENI. Trimming took 2 bases from V and 7 from J; bases not matched to a gene: 14.

The chain carries TRBV9 and TRBJ1-2; weak D call: TRBD1 (5 bases). V lost 3 bases and J lost 5, with 8 bases in between. Germline-derived CDR1 and CDR2 are SGDLS and YYNGEE. The CDR3 length is 12 residues. CDR3 sequence: CASSADIYGYTF. The CDR3 bases are TGTGCCAGCAGCGCGGACATATATGGCTACACCTTC.

This sequence joins TRBV10-2 and TRBJ2-3, with TRBD2 identical over 10 bases. Trimming took 0 bases from V and 2 from J; bases not matched to a gene: 14. The germline gives CDR1 WSHSY, CDR2 SAAADI. There are 20 residues in the CDR3. CDR3 sequence: CASSESWTSGKNQNTDTQYF. Written as DNA, the CDR3 is TGCGCCAGCAGTGAGTCCTGGACTAGCGGAAAAAACCAAAACACAGATACGCAGTATTTT.

A few counts support this clone. The genes are TRBV25-1 and TRBJ1-1; 10 positions agree with TRBD1. J lost 5 bases, V lost 4 bases, and 7 bases had no gene match. The germline CDR1 and CDR2 sequences are MGHDK and SYGVNS. The CDR3 has 15 residues. This CDR3 is CASSAQTGGATEAFF. The CDR3, as DNA: TGTGCCAGCAGTGCCCAGACAGGGGGCGCGACTGAAGCTTTCTTT.

The V call is TRBV7-2, the J call TRBJ2-7, with a possible D match to TRBD2 (5 bases). Germline V lookup: CDR1 SGHTA, CDR2 FQGNSA. V lost 0 bases and J lost 2, with 14 bases in between. This CDR3 region has 16 residues. The CDR3 spells CASSLATSKIAYEQYF. The CDR3 region has the DNA TGTGCCAGCAGCTTAGCAACTAGTAAGATAGCCTACGAGCAGTACTTC.

The chain carries TRBV3-1 (or the pseudogene TRBV3-2) and TRBJ2-1, with 12 positions matching TRBD2. The CDR3 runs to 17 residues. Trimming at V came to 5 bases and at J to 5 bases, leaving 10 bases not matched to a gene. Germline loops: CDR1 LGHDT, CDR2 YNNKEL (reference sequence). CDR3 sequence (DNA): TGTGCCAGCAGCAAGGCTATCGCTAGCGGGAGGGACAATGAGCAGTTCTTC. Protein sequence: CASSKAIASGRDNEQFF.

The rearrangement joins TRBV12-3 or TRBV12-4 to TRBJ2-6; no clear D gene. The V gene lost 6 bases and the J gene lost 0 bases, with 3 bases spanning the gap. The CDR3 sequence is 13 residues long. In DNA, the CDR3 is TGTGCCAGCAGCCACTCTGGGGCCAACGTCCTGACTTTC. Translated: CASSHSGANVLTF.

V usage is TRBV6-5 and J usage is TRBJ1-1, with D unclear. CDR3 length: 13 amino acids. Germline V lookup: CDR1 MNHEY, CDR2 SVGAGI. V gave up 2 bases and J gave up 1 base, with 5 bases separating them. The DNA of the CDR3 is TGTGCCAGCAGTTACGTAGAGAACACTGAAGCTTTCTTT. Translation: CASSYVENTEAFF.

The CDR3 bases are TGTGCCAGCAGCTCTCGACAGGGGGTCGGTGGAGAGACCCAGTACTTC. It is translated as CASSSRQGVGGETQYF. This rearrangement joins TRBV9 to TRBJ2-5, with 9 bases fitting TRBD1. The J segment lost 4 bases and the V segment lost 4 bases, leaving 11 bases of the junction unmatched. There are 16 residues in the CDR3. Germline-derived CDR1 and CDR2 are SGDLS and YYNGEE.

This sequence joins TRBV7-8 and TRBJ2-2; 7 bases map to TRBD2. CDR1 is SGHVS, CDR2 FQNEAQ, per germline. The CDR3 is made up of 19 amino acids. Trimming removed 3 bases from V and 7 bases from J; junction bases left unmatched: 20. CDR3 sequence: CASSFRHGWGRGRGGELFF. The CDR3 DNA reads TGTGCCAGCAGCTTCCGCCACGGATGGGGTCGCGGGAGAGGCGGGGAGCTGTTTTTT.

This clone was found once. This chain connects TRBV11-2 to TRBJ1-5; D remains ambiguous. CDR1 and CDR2 from the germline V gene are SGHAT and FQNNGV. CDR3 length: 13 residues. With 1 base removed from V and 4 bases from J, the gap between germline ends came to 5 bases. CDR3 DNA: TGTGCCAGCAGCTTAGCCCTGAATCAGCCCCAGCATTTT. Amino acids: CASSLALNQPQHF.